Described below is a single T cell receptor (beta chain) sequence and its context. What it binds is not known. This entry belongs to a study of T cell clones after liver transplantation. Study-wide background: Post-transplant blood was tracked for graft-donor-reactive T cell clones identified in a pre-transplant mixed lymphocyte reaction. Samples came pre-transplant, pre-randomization before withdrawal, and post-randomization after withdrawal ended. Study results and limitations: Rather than being deleted, graft donor-reactive T cells may have moved into the graft.

CDR1 and CDR2 (germline): KGHSH, LQKENI. The junction had 10 bases not matched to a gene; V was cut back by 6 bases and J by 5 bases. This CDR3 has 14 residues. Method: immunoSEQ multiplex PCR; TCRdb's copy keeps in-frame clones and lacks some. The data contain about 75,000 clones, around four fifths of them singletons. Sequenced here: CD4+ T cells from blood, sampled around 50 months after liver transplant. This TCR derives from a human patient who received a liver transplant. Some of the T cells might come from the graft donor. The rearrangement joins TRBV18 to TRBJ2-7, with 7 bases identical to TRBD2. Written as DNA, the CDR3 is TGTGCCAGCTCCCGAGAGGGCGGGAGAAACGAGCAGTACTTC. As protein: CASSREGGRNEQYF.